The clone carrying this TCR beta chain was recorded a few times. These data come from a study of blood T cell repertoires in COVID-19. For the study at large: Researchers got acute and convalescent COVID-19 samples from the United States, Italy and Spain. PBMCs, B-cell-depleted T cells, or T cells were the source of the cDNA or gDNA that made up the material.

In the authors' methods: Reference gene primer amplification yielded estimated nucleated cell counts. The table came from immunoSEQ multiplex PCR; TCRdb's copy has only in-frame clones and leaves some out. The V and J calls and the clone size are those of that table, but D and trimming were determined from the DNA. In the table there are 150,000 to 200,000 clones, around 83% of which are singletons. The CDR3 is made up of 13 amino acids. Trimming stripped 5 bases from V and 4 bases from J, with 11 bases between. Germline V gene lookup returns CDR1 MNHEY and CDR2 SVGAGI. The gene calls are TRBV6-5 and TRBJ1-2, with D unresolved. The sample consisted of peripheral blood. This sequence was found in a woman in her sixties or seventies who had recovered from COVID-19. CDR3 coding DNA: TGTGCCAGCAGTCCCCGAGCGAGCTATGGCTACACCTTC. Its protein product is CASSPRASYGYTF.